What follows describes a single T cell receptor (beta chain). The sample comes from a study of blood T cell repertoires in COVID-19. There are 15 residues in the CDR3. Germline CDR1 is KGHDR and CDR2 is SFDVKD. The germline V and J ends were trimmed by 5 bases and 8 bases, with 17 bases remaining between them. Clones were sequenced by immunoSEQ multiplex PCR, and TCRdb holds only the in-frame ones, with some missing. This table has 200,000 to 300,000 clones, 70% to 90% appearing once. Followed over time, Seattle patients had been enrolled while infection was active. The sample comprised peripheral blood. The receptor's source is a woman in her fifties or sixties with COVID-19, enrolled during active disease. The J gene is TRBJ2-2, the V gene TRBV24-1, with a tentative D call TRBD2 (6 bases). The CDR3 sequence: CATSATGTRRGELFF. The CDR3 coding sequence is TGTGCCACCAGTGCAACCGGGACTCGGAGAGGGGAGCTGTTTTTT.